A selection of T cell receptor beta chains follows, all from one sample in a study of blood T cell repertoires in COVID-19. Using immunoSEQ multiplex PCR, the repertoire was profiled, and TCRdb retains in-frame clones only, with some absent. The data contain roughly 63,000 clones, roughly nine tenths of them singletons. Sequenced: peripheral blood. Source of these receptors: a man in his forties or fifties with acute or convalescent COVID-19. Both conserved end residues are part of each CDR3. Each record gives: J gene, clone size, CDR3 length, D gene, V gene, CDR3 DNA, CDR3 protein. D genes are given only for firm matches. Only some rows state a clone size, as once, few, many or a class for expanded clones.

TRBJ2-4	-	16	-	TRBV18	TGTGCCAGCTCACCGACTAGACAGGGCGGGAAAAACATTCAGTACTTC	CASSPTRQGGKNIQYF
TRBJ1-2	-	15	TRBD1	TRBV6-5	TGTGCCAGCTCGCCACAGGGGATTGGGGCGTATGGCTACACCTTC	CASSPQGIGAYGYTF
TRBJ2-7	-	16	TRBD1	TRBV28	TGTGCCAGCAGAGACTCCGGGACAGGGTATGGGTACGAGCAGTACTTC	CASRDSGTGYGYEQYF
TRBJ2-1	-	15	-	TRBV9	TGTGCCAGCAGCGTAGCGGAGCCCTCCTACAATGAGCAGTTCTTC	CASSVAEPSYNEQFF
TRBJ2-7	-	14	-	TRBV27	TGTGCCAGCAGTTTATCCTGGGGCCCCTACGAGCAGTACTTC	CASSLSWGPYEQYF
TRBJ1-1	-	16	-	TRBV28	TGTGCCAGCAGCCCCCCTCGACACCACATGAACACTGAAGCTTTCTTT	CASSPPRHHMNTEAFF
TRBJ2-3	-	15	TRBD1	TRBV7-9	TGTGCCAGCAGCTCCCGACAGGGGACTGCAGATACGCAGTATTTT	CASSSRQGTADTQYF
TRBJ2-5	-	12	TRBD2	TRBV30	TGTGCCTGGACGGGGGGAGAAGAGACCCAGTACTTC	CAWTGGEETQYF
TRBJ2-1	-	16	-	TRBV27	TGTGCCAGCAGTCAAGCCATCTCTAGCTCCTACAATGAGCAGTTCTTC	CASSQAISSSYNEQFF
TRBJ1-5	once	14	-	TRBV3-1/TRBV3-2	TGTGCCAGCAGCCGGAGCGGAGGGAATCAGCCCCAGCATTTT	CASSRSGGNQPQHF
TRBJ2-1	-	15	TRBD2	TRBV9	TGTGCCAGCAGCGTAGTTGTTAGCGGGTCCAATGAGCAGTTCTTC	CASSVVVSGSNEQFF
TRBJ1-5	-	13	-	TRBV6-5	TGTGCCAGCAGGAGGACACCTAATCAGCCCCAGCATTTT	CASRRTPNQPQHF
TRBJ2-1	few	17	TRBD2	TRBV19	TGTGCCAGTAGAAAGGGGGGCGGGAGGGCCTCCTACAATGAGCAGTTCTTC	CASRKGGGRASYNEQFF
TRBJ1-6	-	14	TRBD1	TRBV27	TGTGCCAGCGGCCTCAGGGGGCGCGATTCACCCCTCCACTTT	CASGLRGRDSPLHF
TRBJ2-1	-	16	TRBD2	TRBV24-1	TGTGCCACCAGTGAACTAGCGGAAAGCTCCTACAATGAGCAGTTCTTC	CATSELAESSYNEQFF
TRBJ1-1	-	13	TRBD1	TRBV19	TGTGCCAGTCAGGGACAGCGTTTTTCTGAAGCTTTCTTT	CASQGQRFSEAFF